Listed below are T cell receptor beta chains from one sample, sequenced in a study of CD8 T cells in Susac syndrome. TCRdb re-analysed the immunoSEQ multiplex PCR reads in MiXCR, keeping a single row per CDR3 protein. The table lists just under 95,000 distinct CDR3 sequences, roughly 94% of them singletons. The sample consisted of CD4+ T cells from PBMCs. The receptors here all came from a human donor with Susac syndrome. Each CDR3 is given without its conserved first and last residue.

>TRBV29-1|TRBJ1-1
SVVRTEAF
>TRBV3-1|TRBJ2-5
ASSSRLYQETQY
>TRBV30|TRBJ2-3
AWSGGATDTQY
>TRBV11-2|TRBJ2-6
ASTAGQVARRSGANVLT
>TRBV9|TRBJ2-5
ASSVKPTRGETQY
>TRBV6-5|TRBJ1-1
ASSYSGGNTEAF
>TRBV30|TRBJ1-5
AWSKAGISNQPQH
>TRBV29-1|TRBJ2-3
SVSQGSTDTQY
>TRBV7-3|TRBJ1-6
ASSSPDRGSSPLH
>TRBV30|TRBJ1-5
AWSVHRGNQPQH